A selection of T cell receptor beta chains follows, all from one sample in a study of T cell changes during pregnancy in multiple sclerosis. The assay was immunoSEQ multiplex PCR, and TCRdb's table has in-frame clones only and misses some. Altogether roughly 100,000 clones are present, roughly 92% being singletons, with the ten largest covering 1.6%. Sequences were derived from peripheral blood, sampled after pregnancy. The receptor set was obtained from a female donor with multiple sclerosis, enrolled in a pregnancy study. Each CDR3 is given with its conserved first and last residue. A D gene is named only where the DNA matches it firmly. Some rows have no size entry. The others give once, few or many, or a class for an expanded clone.

J gene	D gene	V gene	clone size	CDR3 DNA	CDR3 protein
TRBJ1-2	TRBD1	TRBV7-8	NA	TGTGCCAGCAGCTTAGAAGGACTGGGGACAGCCTATGGCTACACCTTC	CASSLEGLGTAYGYTF
TRBJ2-7	NA	TRBV18	NA	TGTGCCAGCTCACCCGCCCTGGGCCCCTACGAGCAGTACTTC	CASSPALGPYEQYF
TRBJ2-7	TRBD1	TRBV6-5	once	TGTGCCAGCAGTTACTACAGGGGGAACTACGAGCAGTACTTC	CASSYYRGNYEQYF
TRBJ1-2	TRBD1	TRBV6-1	NA	TGTGCCAGCAGGGGACAGGGGACAAACTATGGCTACACCTTC	CASRGQGTNYGYTF
TRBJ1-1	NA	TRBV7-9	NA	TGTGCCAGCAGCCAGGGGCGTGTGGGCACTGAAGCTTTCTTT	CASSQGRVGTEAFF
TRBJ2-1	NA	TRBV7-8	NA	TGTGCCAGCAGCCTTGAAACAGGGAGCGCCTACAATGAGCAGTTCTTC	CASSLETGSAYNEQFF
TRBJ1-4	TRBD1	TRBV28	once	TGTGCCAGCAGTCTCCAGGGGGTGAATGAAAAACTGTTTTTT	CASSLQGVNEKLFF
TRBJ1-1	NA	TRBV19	NA	TGTGCCAGTAGTACCCTGGGAGGCATGAACACTGAAGCTTTCTTT	CASSTLGGMNTEAFF
TRBJ1-1	NA	TRBV27	NA	TGTGCCAGCAGTTTACGAGGGATGAACACTGAAGCTTTCTTT	CASSLRGMNTEAFF
TRBJ2-3	TRBD2	TRBV18	NA	TGTGCCAGCTCACCTGCCCAACTAGCGACAGATACGCAGTATTTT	CASSPAQLATDTQYF
TRBJ2-6	NA	TRBV7-6	once	TGTGCCAGCAGCTTAGCGACCCCCCAGGGGCCTGGGGCCAACGTCCTGACTTTC	CASSLATPQGPGANVLTF
TRBJ1-1	TRBD1	TRBV27	NA	TGTGCCAGCACTCTAACAGGGGGCTGGACTGAAGCTTTCTTT	CASTLTGGWTEAFF
TRBJ2-5	TRBD2	TRBV4-1	NA	TGCGCCAGCAGCCAAGATGGGAGGGCCCTCGGTGAGACCCAGTACTTC	CASSQDGRALGETQYF
TRBJ1-3	NA	TRBV2	NA	TGTGCCAGCATACAGGGATCCGGAAACACCATATATTTT	CASIQGSGNTIYF
TRBJ2-3	NA	TRBV29-1	NA	TGCAGCGTTGTTGTGGGGAGCCGCGCAGATACGCAGTATTTT	CSVVVGSRADTQYF
TRBJ1-2	TRBD1	TRBV7-3	NA	TGTGCCAGCAGATCCTCCGGGACAGCAGGGGGCTACACCTTC	CASRSSGTAGGYTF
TRBJ2-3	NA	TRBV12-5	NA	TGTGCTAGTGGTGAGGAAGATACGCAGTATTTT	CASGEEDTQYF
TRBJ2-3	NA	TRBV27	once	TGTGCCAGCAGTTTAGGCGGGGACACAGATACGCAGTATTTT	CASSLGGDTDTQYF
TRBJ1-4	TRBD1	TRBV29-1	NA	TGCAGCGTTGAGACGGGACAGGGGAATGAAAAACTGTTTTTT	CSVETGQGNEKLFF
TRBJ1-6	TRBD1	TRBV18	NA	TGTGCCAGCTCACTTCTCAACAGGGGGGAAGGTAATTCACCCCTCCACTTT	CASSLLNRGEGNSPLHF
TRBJ2-3	NA	TRBV5-1	NA	TGCGCCAGCAGCTTGGAAGGGGGTAAAGGCACAGATACGCAGTATTTT	CASSLEGGKGTDTQYF
TRBJ2-4	TRBD2	TRBV19	NA	TGTGCCAGTAACGATGGGGGGGACATTCAGTACTTC	CASNDGGDIQYF
TRBJ1-2	NA	TRBV28	NA	TGTGCCAGCAGTTCATACAGGGACCGACCCTCCCGTTATGGCTACACCTTC	CASSSYRDRPSRYGYTF
TRBJ2-5	TRBD1	TRBV28	NA	TGTGCCAGCCGGACAGGGGAGTGGGAGACCCAGTACTTC	CASRTGEWETQYF
TRBJ2-7	NA	TRBV10-3	NA	TGTGCCATCAGTGATCGGGACTCCTACGAGCAGTACTTC	CAISDRDSYEQYF
TRBJ2-3	NA	TRBV19	NA	TGTGCCAGTAGTCTAGTTCCTCCTAGCACAGATACGCAGTATTTT	CASSLVPPSTDTQYF
TRBJ2-5	NA	TRBV6-5	NA	TGTGCCAGCAGTTACTCGTTCGGGTACCGGGAGACCCAGTACTTC	CASSYSFGYRETQYF
TRBJ1-5	NA	TRBV20-1	NA	TGCAGTGCCCCTACCTATCAGCCCCAGCATTTT	CSAPTYQPQHF
TRBJ2-2	NA	TRBV9	NA	TGTGCCAGCGAGTCCAGGTCCGGGGAGCTGTTTTTT	CASESRSGELFF
TRBJ1-5	NA	TRBV19	few	TGTGCCAGTAGGAGACCGGGAAACTCCAATCAGCCCCAGCATTTT	CASRRPGNSNQPQHF
TRBJ2-2	NA	TRBV5-4	NA	TGTGCCAGCAGCGCGGCGGGGCGGCAACCCTTCACCGGGGAGCTGTTTTTT	CASSAAGRQPFTGELFF
TRBJ2-1	TRBD2	TRBV2	NA	TGTGCCAGCAGTGTAGGTAGCGGGGGGGGAAATGAGCAGTTCTTC	CASSVGSGGGNEQFF
TRBJ1-5	NA	TRBV2	NA	TGTGCCAGCAGTGAGGGGCAGGGCAATCAGCCCCAGCATTTT	CASSEGQGNQPQHF
TRBJ1-3	NA	TRBV6-5	NA	TGTGCCAGCAGAAAGAGGGCATTCTCTGGAAACACCATATATTTT	CASRKRAFSGNTIYF
TRBJ1-1	NA	TRBV5-6	NA	TGTGCCAGCAGCTTGGCTTTATACACTGAAGCTTTCTTT	CASSLALYTEAFF
TRBJ2-2	TRBD2	TRBV7-8	few	TGTGCCAGCAGCCCCCGGAACGTAGCGGGAGGAGGGACCGGGGAGCTGTTTTTT	CASSPRNVAGGGTGELFF
TRBJ1-2	NA	TRBV18	NA	TGTGCCAGCTCACCACAATCGGGGGGCCAGTGGGGCTACACCTTC	CASSPQSGGQWGYTF
TRBJ2-1	NA	TRBV9	NA	TGTGCCAGCAGCTCGGGGGGACGGGGGGCCATTAATGAGCAGTTCTTC	CASSSGGRGAINEQFF
TRBJ2-3	NA	TRBV15	NA	TGTGCCACCAGAAGGACCGGGGGTACAGATACGCAGTATTTT	CATRRTGGTDTQYF
TRBJ2-1	NA	TRBV5-1	NA	TGCGCCAGCAGCTTGGCTAGCGAATACAATGAGCAGTTCTTC	CASSLASEYNEQFF
TRBJ2-2	TRBD1	TRBV29-1	once	TGCAGCGGGTGGGTCACAGGGGGCCCCGGGGAGCTGTTTTTT	CSGWVTGGPGELFF
TRBJ2-7	NA	TRBV4-2	NA	TGTGCCAGCAGCCAAGATATCCACGAGCAGTACTTC	CASSQDIHEQYF
TRBJ1-5	TRBD1	TRBV5-5	once	TGTGCCAGCAGCTCGACGGGACAGGGGGGAAATCAGCCCCAGCATTTT	CASSSTGQGGNQPQHF
TRBJ2-7	NA	TRBV27	NA	TGTGCCAGCAGTAAGCGCTCCTTCCCCTACGAGCAGTACTTC	CASSKRSFPYEQYF
TRBJ2-1	NA	TRBV19	NA	TGTGCCAGTAGTATAGAGGCCCTCCCCCACAATGAGCAGTTCTTC	CASSIEALPHNEQFF
TRBJ1-1	TRBD1	TRBV6-5	few	TGTGCCAGCAGCCAAACAAGGGGGCGTAGCACTGAAGCTTTCTTT	CASSQTRGRSTEAFF
TRBJ1-5	NA	TRBV28	NA	TGTGCCAGCAGTTTTAAAAAATCCACTGAAAGCAATCAGCCCCAGCATTTT	CASSFKKSTESNQPQHF
TRBJ2-6	TRBD2	TRBV19	NA	TGTGCCAGTAGCGCTCGGGGGGGCTCTGGGGCCAACGTCCTGACTTTC	CASSARGGSGANVLTF
TRBJ1-5	NA	TRBV7-8	NA	TGTGCCAGCAGCCCTCGACAGTACAATCAGCCCCAGCATTTT	CASSPRQYNQPQHF
TRBJ2-1	TRBD2	TRBV7-2	NA	TGTGCCAGCAGCCAGAACCTAGCGGGACAAAGGCATGAGCAGTTCTTC	CASSQNLAGQRHEQFF
TRBJ1-6	NA	TRBV6-1	NA	TGTGCCAGCAGTGAAATCGGCGGGAATTCACCCCTCCACTTT	CASSEIGGNSPLHF
TRBJ1-4	NA	TRBV30	NA	TGTGCCTGGAGTCCGGTCCAGGGTAATACGGCGACTAATGAAAAACTGTTTTTT	CAWSPVQGNTATNEKLFF
TRBJ2-1	NA	TRBV5-1	once	TGCGCCAGCAGCCCCCGCGCGGCCCCCTACAATGAGCAGTTCTTC	CASSPRAAPYNEQFF
TRBJ2-5	NA	TRBV10-3	once	TGTGCCATCAGTGATGGGGGGTCTCCTCAGACCCAGTACTTC	CAISDGGSPQTQYF